This T cell receptor (beta chain) appears in the sequencing data of a study of blood T cell repertoires in COVID-19. The junction had 4 bases not matched to a gene; V was cut back by 1 base and J by 6 bases. Germline V gene data show CDR1 as GTSNPN and CDR2 as SVGIG (reference sequence). The CDR3 has 13 residues. In the original workflow: Reference gene primer amplification in the assay estimated nucleated cell counts. Clones were read by immunoSEQ multiplex PCR, and TCRdb kept only the in-frame ones, dropping some. That table is the source of V, J and clone size, and D and trimming were worked out from the DNA. The repertoire holds 70,000 to 95,000 clones, nearly 90% seen once, with roughly 5.2% in the top ten.

The sample taken for sequencing was peripheral blood. This receptor was obtained from a woman older than 75 with active COVID-19. The chain links TRBV30 to TRBJ2-3, with 7 bases matching TRBD1. CDR3 protein: CAWSGNRGDTQYF. The CDR3 region has the DNA TGTGCCTGGAGTGGCAACAGGGGCGATACGCAGTATTTT.